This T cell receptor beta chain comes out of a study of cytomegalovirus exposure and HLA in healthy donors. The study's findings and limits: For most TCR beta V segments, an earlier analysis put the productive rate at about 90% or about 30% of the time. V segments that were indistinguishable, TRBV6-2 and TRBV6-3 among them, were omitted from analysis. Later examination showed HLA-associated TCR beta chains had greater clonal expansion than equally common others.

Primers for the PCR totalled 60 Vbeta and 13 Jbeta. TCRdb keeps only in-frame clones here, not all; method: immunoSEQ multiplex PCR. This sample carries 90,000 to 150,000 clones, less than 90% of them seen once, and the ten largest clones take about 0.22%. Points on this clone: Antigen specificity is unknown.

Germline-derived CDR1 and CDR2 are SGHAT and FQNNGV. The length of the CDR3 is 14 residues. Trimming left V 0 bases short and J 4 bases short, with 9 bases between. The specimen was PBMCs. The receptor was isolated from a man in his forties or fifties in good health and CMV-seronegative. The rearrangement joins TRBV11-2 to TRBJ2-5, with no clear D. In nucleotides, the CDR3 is TGTGCCAGCAGCTTAGATCTAGGTCGAGAGACCCAGTACTTC. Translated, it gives CASSLDLGRETQYF. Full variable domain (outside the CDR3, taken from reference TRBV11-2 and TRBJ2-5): EAGVAQSPRYKIIEKRQSVAFWCNPISGHATLYWYQQILGQGPKLLIQFQNNGVVDDSQLPKDRFSAERLKGVDSTLKIQPAKLEDSAVYLCASSLDLGRETQYFGPGTRLLVL.